This T cell receptor (beta chain) comes out of a study of T-cell reconstitution after alpha-beta-depleted transplantation in children. V lost 7 bases and J lost 8; bases outside the gene matches: 6. CDR1 SGHRS and CDR2 YFSETQ come from the germline V gene. The CDR3 runs 13 residues. This clonotype occurred a few times. TCRbeta library construction was performed incorporating unique molecular identifiers. TCRdb redid the calling of the PCR reads with MiXCR, one entry per CDR3 protein. The sample includes 300,000 or so distinct CDR3 sequences, around 25% of them seen just once. This sequence was found in a male patient between 10 and 17 years old who had a stem cell transplant for acute lymphoblastic leukemia, so the T cells may come from the graft donor. Sequencing was performed on PBMCs, mostly from graft donor cells, taken 180 days after TCRalphabeta/CD19-depleted stem cell transplant. The chain has TRBV5-1 and TRBJ1-6; 7 bases are shared with TRBD1. This chain's CDR3 is CASGTAPYSPLHF. In nucleotides, the CDR3 is TGCGCCAGCGGGACAGCCCCTTATTCACCCCTCCACTTT.